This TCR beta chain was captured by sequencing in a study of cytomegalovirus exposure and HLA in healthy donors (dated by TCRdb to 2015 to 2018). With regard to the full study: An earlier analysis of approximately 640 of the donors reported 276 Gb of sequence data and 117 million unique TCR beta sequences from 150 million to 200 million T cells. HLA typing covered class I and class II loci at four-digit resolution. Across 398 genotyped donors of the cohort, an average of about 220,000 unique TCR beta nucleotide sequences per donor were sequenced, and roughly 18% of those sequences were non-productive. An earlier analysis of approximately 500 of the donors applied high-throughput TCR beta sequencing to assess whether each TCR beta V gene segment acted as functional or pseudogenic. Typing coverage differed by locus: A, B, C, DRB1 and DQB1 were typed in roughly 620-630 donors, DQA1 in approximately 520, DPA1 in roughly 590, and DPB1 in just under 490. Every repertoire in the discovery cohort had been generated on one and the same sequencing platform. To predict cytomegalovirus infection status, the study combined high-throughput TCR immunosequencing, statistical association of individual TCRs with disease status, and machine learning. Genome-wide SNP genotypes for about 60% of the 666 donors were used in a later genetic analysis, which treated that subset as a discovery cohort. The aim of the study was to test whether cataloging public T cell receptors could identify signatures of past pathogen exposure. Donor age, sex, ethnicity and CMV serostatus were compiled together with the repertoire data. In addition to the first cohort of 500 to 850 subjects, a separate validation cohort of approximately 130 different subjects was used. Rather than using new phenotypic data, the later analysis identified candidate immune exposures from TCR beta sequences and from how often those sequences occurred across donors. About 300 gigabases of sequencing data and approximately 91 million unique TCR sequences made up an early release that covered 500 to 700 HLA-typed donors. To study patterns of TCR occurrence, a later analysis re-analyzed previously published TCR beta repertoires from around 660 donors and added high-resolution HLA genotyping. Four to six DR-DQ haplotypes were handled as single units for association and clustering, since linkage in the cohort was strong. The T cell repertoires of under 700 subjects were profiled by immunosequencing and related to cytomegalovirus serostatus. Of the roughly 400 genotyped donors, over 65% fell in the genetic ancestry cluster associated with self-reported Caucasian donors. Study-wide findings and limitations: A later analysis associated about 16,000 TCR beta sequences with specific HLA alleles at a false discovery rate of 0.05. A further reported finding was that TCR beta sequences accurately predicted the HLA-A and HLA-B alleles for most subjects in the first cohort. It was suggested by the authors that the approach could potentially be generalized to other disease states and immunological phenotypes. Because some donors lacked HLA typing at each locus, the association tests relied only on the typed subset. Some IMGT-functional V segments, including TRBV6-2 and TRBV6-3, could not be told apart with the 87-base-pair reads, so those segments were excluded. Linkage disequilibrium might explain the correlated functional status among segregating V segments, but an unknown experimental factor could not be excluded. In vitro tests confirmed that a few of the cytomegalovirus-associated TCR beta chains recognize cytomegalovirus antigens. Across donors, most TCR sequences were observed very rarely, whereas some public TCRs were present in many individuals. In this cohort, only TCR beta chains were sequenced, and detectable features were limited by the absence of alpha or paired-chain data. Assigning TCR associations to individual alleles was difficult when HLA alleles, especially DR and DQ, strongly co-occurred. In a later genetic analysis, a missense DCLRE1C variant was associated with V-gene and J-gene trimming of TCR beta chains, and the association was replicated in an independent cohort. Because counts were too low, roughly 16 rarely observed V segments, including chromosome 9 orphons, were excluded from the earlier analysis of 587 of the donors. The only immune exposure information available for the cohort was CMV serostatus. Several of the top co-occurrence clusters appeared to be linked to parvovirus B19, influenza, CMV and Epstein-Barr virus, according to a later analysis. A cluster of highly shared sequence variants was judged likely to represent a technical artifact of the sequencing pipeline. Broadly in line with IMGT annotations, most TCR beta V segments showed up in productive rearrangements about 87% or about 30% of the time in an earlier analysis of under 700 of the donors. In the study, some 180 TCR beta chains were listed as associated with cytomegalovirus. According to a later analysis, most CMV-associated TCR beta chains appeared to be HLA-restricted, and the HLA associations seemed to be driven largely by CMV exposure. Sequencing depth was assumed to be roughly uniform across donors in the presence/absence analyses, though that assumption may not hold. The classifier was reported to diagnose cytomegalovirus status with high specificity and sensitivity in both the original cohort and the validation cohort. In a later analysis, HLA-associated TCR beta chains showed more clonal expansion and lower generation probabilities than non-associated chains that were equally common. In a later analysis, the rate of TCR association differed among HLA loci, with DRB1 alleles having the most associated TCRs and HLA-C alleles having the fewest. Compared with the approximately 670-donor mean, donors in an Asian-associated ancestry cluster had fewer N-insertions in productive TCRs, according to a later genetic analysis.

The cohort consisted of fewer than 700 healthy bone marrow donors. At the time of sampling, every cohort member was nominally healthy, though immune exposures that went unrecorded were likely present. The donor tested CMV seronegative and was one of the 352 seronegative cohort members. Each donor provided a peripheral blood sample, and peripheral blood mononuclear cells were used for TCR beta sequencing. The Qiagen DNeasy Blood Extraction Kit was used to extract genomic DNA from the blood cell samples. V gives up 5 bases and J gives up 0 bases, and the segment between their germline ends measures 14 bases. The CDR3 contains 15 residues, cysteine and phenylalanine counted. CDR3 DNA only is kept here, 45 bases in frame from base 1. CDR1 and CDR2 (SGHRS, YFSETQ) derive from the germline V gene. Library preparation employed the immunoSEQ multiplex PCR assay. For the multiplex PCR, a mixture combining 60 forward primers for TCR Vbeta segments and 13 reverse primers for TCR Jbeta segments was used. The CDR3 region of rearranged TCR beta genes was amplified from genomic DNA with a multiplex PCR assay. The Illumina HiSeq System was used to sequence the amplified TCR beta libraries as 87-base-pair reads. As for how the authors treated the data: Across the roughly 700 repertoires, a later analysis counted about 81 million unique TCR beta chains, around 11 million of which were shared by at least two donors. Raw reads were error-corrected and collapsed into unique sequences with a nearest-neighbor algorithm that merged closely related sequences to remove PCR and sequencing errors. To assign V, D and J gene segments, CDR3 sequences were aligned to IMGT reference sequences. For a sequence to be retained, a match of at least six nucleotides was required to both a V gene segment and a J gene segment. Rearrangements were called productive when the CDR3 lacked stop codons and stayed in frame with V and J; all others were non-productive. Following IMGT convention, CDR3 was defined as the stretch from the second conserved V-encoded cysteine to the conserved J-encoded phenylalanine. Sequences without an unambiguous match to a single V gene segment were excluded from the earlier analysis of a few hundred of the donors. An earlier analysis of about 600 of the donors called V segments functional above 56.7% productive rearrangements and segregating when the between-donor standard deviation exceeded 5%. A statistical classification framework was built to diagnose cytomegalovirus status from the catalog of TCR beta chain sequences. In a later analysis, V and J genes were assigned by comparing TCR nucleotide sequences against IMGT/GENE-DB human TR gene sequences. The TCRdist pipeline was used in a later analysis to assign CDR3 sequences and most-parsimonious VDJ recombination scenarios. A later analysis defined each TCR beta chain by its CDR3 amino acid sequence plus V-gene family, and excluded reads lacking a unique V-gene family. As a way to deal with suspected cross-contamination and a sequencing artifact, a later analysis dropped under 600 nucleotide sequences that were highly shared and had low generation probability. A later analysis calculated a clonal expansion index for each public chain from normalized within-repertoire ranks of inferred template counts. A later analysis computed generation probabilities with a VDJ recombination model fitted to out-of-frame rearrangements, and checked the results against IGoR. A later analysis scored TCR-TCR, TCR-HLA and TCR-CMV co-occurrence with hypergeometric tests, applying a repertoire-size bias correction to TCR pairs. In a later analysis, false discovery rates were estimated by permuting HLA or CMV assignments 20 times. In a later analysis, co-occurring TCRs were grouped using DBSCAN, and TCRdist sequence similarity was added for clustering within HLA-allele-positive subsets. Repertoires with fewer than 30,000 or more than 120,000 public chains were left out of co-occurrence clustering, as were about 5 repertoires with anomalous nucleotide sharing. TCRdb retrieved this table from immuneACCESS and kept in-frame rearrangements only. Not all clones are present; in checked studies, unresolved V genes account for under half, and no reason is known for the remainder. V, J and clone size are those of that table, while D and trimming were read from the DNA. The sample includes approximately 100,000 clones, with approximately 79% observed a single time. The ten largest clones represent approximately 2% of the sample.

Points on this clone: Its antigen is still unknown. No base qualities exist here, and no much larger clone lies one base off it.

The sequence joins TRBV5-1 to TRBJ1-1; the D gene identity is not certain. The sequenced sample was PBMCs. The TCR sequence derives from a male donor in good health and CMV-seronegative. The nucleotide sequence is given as TGCGCCAGCAGGCCCATGGAGAGGATGAACACTGAAGCTTTCTTT. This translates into CASRPMERMNTEAFF.